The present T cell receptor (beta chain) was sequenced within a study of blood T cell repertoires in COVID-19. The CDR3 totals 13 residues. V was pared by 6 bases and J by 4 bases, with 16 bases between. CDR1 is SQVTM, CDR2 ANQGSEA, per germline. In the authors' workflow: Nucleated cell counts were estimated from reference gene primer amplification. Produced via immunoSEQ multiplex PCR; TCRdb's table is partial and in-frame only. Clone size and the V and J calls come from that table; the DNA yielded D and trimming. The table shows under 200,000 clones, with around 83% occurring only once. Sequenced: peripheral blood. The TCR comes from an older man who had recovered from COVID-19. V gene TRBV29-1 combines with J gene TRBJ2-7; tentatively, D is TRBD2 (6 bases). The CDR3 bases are TGCAGCGTAATCTACCCAGGGAGGTACGAGCAGTACTTC. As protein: CSVIYPGRYEQYF.